These 23 T cell receptor beta chains were sequenced from one sample in a study of shared clonotypes between healthy human individuals. CD45RO-negative CD8 cells positively selected for CCR7 made up the naive population, which excluded terminally differentiated effector memory CD45RA+ cells. Assay: immunoSEQ multiplex PCR; the TCRdb copy retains only in-frame clones and omits some. The sample contains more than 600,000 clones, roughly 94% of which appear only once. Sequencing input: naive CD8+ T cells sorted from blood. The receptors originated from a man between 25 and 39 years old in good health.

This sequence joins TRBV9 and TRBJ2-4; 12 bases match TRBD1. V trimming: 4 bases; J trimming: 5 bases; junction bases outside the gene matches: 13. This CDR3 has 18 residues. Germline CDR1 reads SGDLS; CDR2 reads YYNGEE. CDR3 sequence: CASSPPGGQGAGENIQYF. The CDR3 coding sequence is TGTGCCAGCAGCCCCCCGGGGGGACAGGGGGCTGGGGAAAACATTCAGTACTTC.

This chain links TRBV9 with TRBJ2-2, with D possibly being TRBD1 (6 bases). This CDR3 spans 15 amino acids. Germline V lookup: CDR1 SGDLS, CDR2 YYNGEE. V was trimmed by 0 bases and J by 5 bases, leaving 11 bases between them. CDR3 protein: CASSVEAQGTGELFF. CDR3 DNA sequence: TGTGCCAGCAGCGTAGAGGCACAGGGAACCGGGGAGCTGTTTTTT.

V usage is TRBV19 and J usage is TRBJ2-2; D gene uncertain. Per germline, CDR1 LNHDA and CDR2 SQIVND (reference sequence). The V end lost 1 base, the J end lost 0 bases, and 3 bases lay between the germline ends. The CDR3 is made up of 14 amino acids. The CDR3 loop reads CASSIGPNTGELFF. The CDR3 coding sequence is TGTGCCAGTAGTATAGGGCCGAACACCGGGGAGCTGTTTTTT.

This chain uses TRBV19 with TRBJ1-4; D gene ambiguous. CDR1 and CDR2 from the germline V gene are LNHDA and SQIVND (reference sequence). The CDR3 extends over 12 amino acids. The germline V and J ends were trimmed by 6 bases and 8 bases, with 10 bases remaining between them. CDR3 loop: CASSMTAEKLFF. The DNA for the CDR3 is TGTGCCAGTAGCATGACGGCCGAAAAACTGTTTTTT.

This CDR3 reads CASSPGHVPYNEQFF. DNA of the CDR3: TGTGCCAGCAGCCCGGGACACGTGCCCTACAATGAGCAGTTCTTC. J is TRBJ2-1 and V is TRBV7-3, with D possibly being TRBD1 (6 bases). The CDR3 runs to 15 residues. Germline V lookup: CDR1 SGHTA, CDR2 FQGTGA. V was clipped by 5 bases and J by 2 bases, with 13 bases between them.

This chain connects TRBV6-1 to TRBJ2-5; D perhaps matches TRBD1 (5 bases). The germline gives CDR1 MNHNS, CDR2 SASEGT. The V end lost 7 bases, the J end lost 2 bases, and 17 bases lay between the germline ends. The CDR3 has 15 amino acids. Here the CDR3 DNA reads TGTGCCAGCACCTCCTCGATTCAGGGACAAGAGACCCAGTACTTC. It is translated as CASTSSIQGQETQYF.

The chain couples TRBV7-9 to TRBJ2-5; D unresolved. The germline V gene has CDR1 SEHNR and CDR2 FQNEAQ (reference sequence). The CDR3 is 13 amino acids. Trimming pared 7 bases from V and 4 bases from J, leaving 13 bases between. The CDR3 DNA is TGTGCCAGCACTAGTATCTATCTAGAGACCCAGTACTTC. Protein product: CASTSIYLETQYF.

This clone appeared once. The chain joins TRBV7-9 to TRBJ2-1, with 7 bases matching TRBD2. Germline V lookup: CDR1 SEHNR, CDR2 FQNEAQ (reference sequence). The ends lost 5 bases at V and 10 bases at J; junction bases unmatched: 11. The CDR3 length is 14 residues. Here the CDR3 reads CASSGEVSGPEQFF. CDR3 in DNA: TGTGCCAGCAGCGGAGAGGTTAGCGGGCCCGAGCAGTTCTTC.

The chain has TRBV10-1 and TRBJ2-1; D is perhaps TRBD2 (5 bases). V gave up 1 base and J gave up 6 bases, with 13 bases separating them. Germline CDR1 and CDR2: WNHNN and SYGVQD (reference sequence). The CDR3 totals 15 residues. CDR3 DNA: TGCGCCAGCAGTGAGTTGTATGCTAGCCCCAATGAGCAGTTCTTC. This codes for CASSELYASPNEQFF.

The chain uses TRBV4-1 and TRBJ2-1; D not resolved. The germline CDR1 and CDR2 sequences are MGHRA and YSYEKL. The V end was cut by 0 bases, the J end by 9 bases, with 6 bases between. The CDR3 totals 12 residues. The CDR3 here is CASSQDMGEQFF. DNA of the CDR3: TGCGCCAGCAGCCAAGATATGGGTGAGCAGTTCTTC.

This chain links TRBV5-4 with TRBJ2-1; 8 bases are a match to TRBD1. With V trimmed by 4 bases and J by 9 bases, 6 bases remained unmatched. Germline-derived CDR1 and CDR2 are SGHNT and YYREEE (reference sequence). This CDR3 spans 13 amino acids. The CDR3 protein is CASSPRTGPEQFF. Written as DNA, the CDR3 is TGTGCCAGCAGCCCACGGACAGGGCCTGAGCAGTTCTTC.

The chain joins TRBV27 to TRBJ2-3; D is tentatively TRBD1 or TRBD2 (5 bases each). CDR1 and CDR2 (germline): MNHEY, SMNVEV (reference sequence). Trimming pared 11 bases from V and 0 bases from J, leaving 12 bases between. This CDR3 has 13 amino acids. CDR3 loop: CASGALSTDTQYF. The DNA for the CDR3 is TGTGCCTCCGGGGCACTCAGCACAGATACGCAGTATTTT.

V usage is TRBV19 and J usage is TRBJ1-5; 8 bases align to TRBD1. Germline CDR1 and CDR2: LNHDA and SQIVND (reference sequence). This CDR3 region has 13 residues. V was clipped by 7 bases and J by 11 bases; unmatched bases: 10. The CDR3 region is CASMTGTGWTQHF. The CDR3 DNA follows: TGTGCCAGTATGACAGGGACAGGTTGGACCCAGCATTTT.

The chain's CDR3 is CASSLGDTHNEQFF. Written as DNA, the CDR3 is TGTGCCAGTAGCCTAGGGGACACCCACAATGAGCAGTTCTTC. V is TRBV19 and J is TRBJ2-1; D is perhaps TRBD1 (6 bases). Germline CDR1 and CDR2: LNHDA and SQIVND (reference sequence). The V and J ends lost 6 bases and 5 bases respectively, with 14 bases between them. This CDR3 region has 14 residues. The whole variable domain, remainder taken from reference TRBV19 and TRBJ2-1, is DGGITQSPKYLFRKEGQNVTLSCEQNLNHDAMYWYRQDPGQGLRLIYYSQIVNDFQKGDIAEGYSVSREKKESFPLTVTSAQKNPTAFYLCASSLGDTHNEQFFGPGTRLTVL.

V gene TRBV27 combines with J gene TRBJ2-7, with D perhaps assigned TRBD1 or TRBD2 (5 bases each). The CDR3 length is 15 residues. V was clipped by 8 bases and J by 0 bases, with 17 bases between them. Germline CDR1 and CDR2: MNHEY and SMNVEV (reference sequence). The CDR3 protein is CASGPQGDGSYEQYF. In DNA form, the CDR3 reads TGTGCCAGCGGGCCTCAAGGGGACGGCTCCTACGAGCAGTACTTC.

This clone was seen once. The gene calls are TRBV9 and TRBJ2-3; D possibly corresponds to TRBD2 (6 bases). V was shortened by 3 bases and J by 0 bases, with 17 bases between the two germline ends. Per the germline V gene, CDR1 is SGDLS and CDR2 is YYNGEE. The CDR3 runs to 17 residues. CDR3 residues: CASSALGLHSSTDTQYF. The CDR3 bases are TGTGCCAGCAGCGCCCTCGGACTACACTCTAGCACAGATACGCAGTATTTT.

Worth noting for this clone: This CDR3 is also generated by other DNA sequences in the sample. J is TRBJ2-7 and V is TRBV6-5; the D gene is possibly TRBD1 (6 bases). CDR1 is MNHEY and CDR2 is SVGAGI in the germline V gene. V lost 6 bases, J lost 3 bases, and 12 bases lay in between. The CDR3 consists of 13 residues. CDR3 sequence reads: CASSLGQSYEQYF. Here the CDR3 DNA reads TGTGCCAGCAGCCTCGGACAGAGCTACGAGCAGTACTTC.

This clone was seen a single time. The rearrangement uses TRBV28 and TRBJ1-5; TRBD1 matches 8 bases. There are 16 residues in the CDR3. Germline-derived CDR1 and CDR2 are MDHEN and SYDVKM. V trimming: 3 bases; J trimming: 6 bases; junction bases outside the gene matches: 10. The CDR3 loop is CASSFLGQGLGQPQHF. Here the CDR3 DNA reads TGTGCCAGCAGTTTTCTCGGACAGGGCCTGGGTCAGCCCCAGCATTTT.

The chain links TRBV5-4 to TRBJ2-5; D is possibly TRBD2 (6 bases). V lost 4 bases and J lost 6, with 16 bases in between. This CDR3 has 14 residues. CDR1 SGHNT and CDR2 YYREEE come from the germline V gene (reference sequence). The CDR3 spells CASSPSELPQTQYF. CDR3 DNA: TGTGCCAGCAGCCCTAGCGAACTTCCGCAGACCCAGTACTTC.

The count of this clone is one. This sequence joins TRBV11-2 and TRBJ1-2; D might be TRBD1 (5 bases). The CDR3 runs 14 residues. V was shortened by 5 bases and J by 4 bases, with 14 bases between the two germline ends. Looked up from germline, CDR1 is SGHAT and CDR2 is FQNNGV. The CDR3 coding sequence is TGTGCCAGCAGCCTTGGCGGGGGTTTCTATGGCTACACCTTC. Its protein product is CASSLGGGFYGYTF.

J is TRBJ2-1 and V is TRBV4-1; 8 positions match TRBD1. J gave up 15 bases and V 2 bases, and 12 bases lay outside the gene matches. Per germline, CDR1 MGHRA and CDR2 YSYEKL. This CDR3 region has 14 residues. CDR3 residues: CASSQSDRASVWFF. The CDR3 DNA reads as TGCGCCAGCAGCCAATCGGACAGGGCCAGTGTGTGGTTCTTC.

The chain carries TRBV9 and TRBJ2-7; possibly TRBD1 for D (5 bases). The V gene's germline CDR1 is SGDLS and CDR2 YYNGEE. V dropped 0 bases and J dropped 0 bases, with 10 bases sitting between them. CDR3 size: 15 residues. The chain's CDR3 is CASSVGQTSSYEQYF. Here the CDR3 DNA reads TGTGCCAGCAGCGTAGGACAGACCTCCTCCTACGAGCAGTACTTC. Drawing the rest from reference TRBV9 and TRBJ2-7, the complete variable domain is DSGVTQTPKHLITATGQRVTLRCSPRSGDLSVYWYQQSLDQGLQFLIQYYNGEERAKGNILERFSAQQFPDLHSELNLSSLELGDSALYFCASSVGQTSSYEQYFGPGTRLTVT.

The J gene is TRBJ2-7, the V gene TRBV5-4; TRBD1 matches at 9 bases. CDR1 is SGHNT and CDR2 is YYREEE in the germline V gene (reference sequence). V lost 1 base and J lost 4; bases outside the gene matches: 6. The CDR3 contains 15 residues. CDR3 nucleotides: TGTGCCAGCAGCTTGACCGGGACAGGGTTGTACGAGCAGTACTTC. Translated, it gives CASSLTGTGLYEQYF.